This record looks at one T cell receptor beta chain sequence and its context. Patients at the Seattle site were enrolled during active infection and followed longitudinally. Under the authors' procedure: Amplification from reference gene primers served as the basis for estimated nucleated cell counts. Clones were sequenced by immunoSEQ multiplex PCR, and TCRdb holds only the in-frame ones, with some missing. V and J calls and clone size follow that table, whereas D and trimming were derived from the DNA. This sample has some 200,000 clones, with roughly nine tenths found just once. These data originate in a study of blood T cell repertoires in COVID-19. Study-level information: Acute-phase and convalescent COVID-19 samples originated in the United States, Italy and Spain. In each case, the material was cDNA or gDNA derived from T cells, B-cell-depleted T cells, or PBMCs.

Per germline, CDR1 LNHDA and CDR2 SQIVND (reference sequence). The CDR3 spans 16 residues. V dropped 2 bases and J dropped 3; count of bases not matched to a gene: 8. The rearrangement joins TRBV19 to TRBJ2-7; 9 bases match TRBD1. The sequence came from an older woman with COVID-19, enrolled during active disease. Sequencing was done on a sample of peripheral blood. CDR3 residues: CASSILPGTGFYEQYF. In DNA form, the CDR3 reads TGTGCCAGTAGTATACTTCCGGGGACAGGGTTCTACGAGCAGTACTTC.